Shown below are 32 T cell receptor beta chains from a single sample sequenced in a study of identical twins. TCRdb re-analysed the 5' RACE reads in MiXCR, keeping a single row per CDR3 protein. This sample has approximately 500,000 distinct CDR3 sequences, with approximately 24% found just once. The same data also went into a second study, on T cells expressing NK-cell markers.

What was sequenced was CD4+ T cells sorted from blood. Every receptor here comes from a woman younger than 30 in good health.

The chain combines TRBV6-1 with TRBJ2-2; 7 nucleotides align to TRBD1. This CDR3 is 15 amino acids long. Trimming cost V 9 bases and J 0 bases; bases outside gene matches: 7. The germline CDR1 and CDR2 sequences are MNHNS and SASEGT. CDR3 loop: CASRQGSSNTGELFF. The CDR3 region has the DNA TGTGCCAGTAGACAGGGAAGTTCGAACACCGGGGAGCTGTTTTTT.

This clonotype was recorded many times. This chain uses TRBV10-3 with TRBJ2-7; 8 positions agree with TRBD2. Trimming took 3 bases from V and 6 from J; bases not matched to a gene: 7. Germline-derived CDR1 and CDR2 are ENHRY and SYGVKD. This CDR3 region has 14 residues. CDR3: CAISELAASLEQYF. The CDR3 DNA reads as TGTGCCATCAGTGAACTAGCGGCCTCCCTCGAGCAGTACTTC.

CDR3 sequence: CASSIRIAGGGNEQFF. The CDR3 DNA reads TGTGCCAGTAGTATTCGGATTGCGGGAGGGGGAAATGAGCAGTTCTTC. This chain connects TRBV19 to TRBJ2-1; 9 bases are shared with TRBD2. V was pared by 3 bases and J by 7 bases, with 10 bases of the junction left unmatched. The CDR3 extends over 16 amino acids. The germline CDR1 and CDR2 sequences are LNHDA and SQIVND (reference sequence).

The DNA of the CDR3 is TGCAGCGTGCCGGGACAGGGGGGGGTAGGGGAGACCCAGTACTTC. As protein: CSVPGQGGVGETQYF. The V gene is TRBV29-1, the J gene TRBJ2-5, with 11 nucleotides matching TRBD1. V lost 6 bases, J lost 5 bases, and 11 bases stayed unmatched. This CDR3 has 15 amino acids. Germline V lookup: CDR1 SQVTM, CDR2 ANQGSEA.

This clonotype was detected only a few times. The rearrangement joins TRBV27 to TRBJ2-7; 7 bases are a match to TRBD2. The V gene end was trimmed by 5 bases and the J gene end by 5 bases; junction bases not matched to a gene: 6. The CDR3 covers 13 residues. Germline values: CDR1 MNHEY, CDR2 SMNVEV (reference sequence). Written as DNA, the CDR3 is TGTGCCAGCAGTGATAACCGGGAGGACGAGCAGTACTTC. This codes for CASSDNREDEQYF.

This clonotype was found many times. V and J are TRBV25-1 and TRBJ1-1; D remains ambiguous. V was pared by 2 bases and J by 0 bases, with 7 bases between. Germline-derived CDR1 and CDR2 are MGHDK and SYGVNS. CDR3 length equals 14 residues. The CDR3 here is CASSEGLMNTEAFF. The CDR3 nucleotides read TGTGCCAGCAGTGAAGGGCTCATGAACACTGAAGCTTTCTTT.

The CDR3, as DNA: TGTGCCAGCAGTTACTTCGGGAGGGCGGGGACCGGGGAGCTGTTTTTT. This translates into CASSYFGRAGTGELFF. The genes are TRBV6-5 and TRBJ2-2; 8 bases map to TRBD2. Germline loops: CDR1 MNHEY, CDR2 SVGAGI. The junction had 6 bases not matched to a gene; V was cut back by 1 base and J by 5 bases. CDR3 length: 16 amino acids.

This clonotype was counted a few times. This chain joins TRBV10-3 and TRBJ2-7; D not certain. Germline V gene lookup returns CDR1 ENHRY and CDR2 SYGVKD. V was clipped by 3 bases and J by 0 bases, with 15 bases between them. CDR3 length: 16 amino acids. CDR3 residues: CAISDYTKSSSYEQYF. The CDR3 nucleotides are TGTGCCATCAGTGATTATACCAAGTCAAGCTCCTACGAGCAGTACTTC.

This chain uses TRBV9 with TRBJ2-1, with D possibly called TRBD1 or TRBD2 (5 bases each). The CDR3 runs to 15 residues. The germline V gene has CDR1 SGDLS and CDR2 YYNGEE. The germline V and J ends were trimmed by 2 bases and 0 bases, with 9 bases remaining between them. In nucleotides, the CDR3 is TGTGCCAGCAGCGTCGGGACGGTCTCCTACAATGAGCAGTTCTTC. Residues: CASSVGTVSYNEQFF.

V usage is TRBV3-1 and J usage is TRBJ2-7, with 7 bases lining up with TRBD1. The CDR3 covers 14 residues. Germline CDR1 and CDR2: LGHDT and YNNKEL (reference sequence). The ends lost 1 base at V and 3 bases at J; junction bases unmatched: 3. Here the CDR3 reads CASSQGTGFYEQYF. CDR3 in DNA: TGTGCCAGCAGCCAAGGGACAGGATTCTACGAGCAGTACTTC.

This sequence joins TRBV12-3 or TRBV12-4 and TRBJ1-5, with D maybe TRBD1 (5 bases). Trimming left V 2 bases short and J 2 bases short, with 10 bases between. The CDR3 has 15 amino acids. The CDR3 region has the DNA TGTGCCAGCAGTTTAATGGGGGTTGGCAATCAGCCCCAGCATTTT. Translating it yields CASSLMGVGNQPQHF.

The chain uses TRBV12-3 or TRBV12-4 and TRBJ1-2, with D hard to call. Trimming left V 7 bases short and J 8 bases short, with 11 bases between. The CDR3 is 11 amino acids. The chain's CDR3 is CASKALIGYTF. The CDR3 nucleotides are TGTGCCAGCAAAGCGTTAATCGGCTACACCTTC.

The rearrangement joins TRBV5-8 to TRBJ1-1; D is ambiguous. Trimming removed 0 bases at V and 0 bases at J, with 12 bases between. The CDR3 extends over 16 amino acids. From germline, CDR1 is SGHTS and CDR2 YDEGEE. CDR3 sequence: CASSLVRTRMNTEAFF. The CDR3 DNA reads as TGTGCCAGCAGCTTGGTACGGACCCGTATGAACACTGAAGCTTTCTTT. Looking up the rest from reference TRBV5-8 and TRBJ1-1 gives the full variable domain: EAGVTQSPTHLIKTRGQQATLRCSPISGHTSVYWYQQALGLGLQFLLWYDEGEERNRGNFPPRFSGRQFPNYSSELNVNALELEDSALYLCASSLVRTRMNTEAFFGQGTRLTVV.

The rearrangement joins TRBV25-1 to TRBJ1-2; no firm D call. V was trimmed by 3 bases and J by 8 bases, leaving 13 bases between them. There are 13 residues in the CDR3. Germline V CDR1 and CDR2: MGHDK, SYGVNS. CDR3 bases: TGTGCCAGCAGTGAGGAGGCCAGAGGAGGCTACACCTTC. This sequence encodes CASSEEARGGYTF.

The chain carries TRBV7-6 and TRBJ2-7; a weak D match, TRBD2 (7 bases). Germline CDR1 is SGHVS and CDR2 is FNYEAQ. Trimming stripped 5 bases from V and 7 bases from J, with 18 bases between. The CDR3 loop spans 14 amino acids. The DNA for the CDR3 is TGTGCCAGCAGCCCCCTCCCGGGGGGCGGTGAGCAGTACTTC. Translation: CASSPLPGGGEQYF.

This clonotype was seen more than once but under ten times. The V call is TRBV9, the J call TRBJ2-1, with TRBD1 matching 7 bases. With V trimmed by 3 bases and J by 1 base, 4 bases remained unmatched. The CDR3 length is 15 residues. CDR1 SGDLS and CDR2 YYNGEE come from the germline V gene. DNA of the CDR3: TGTGCCAGCAGCGCCGACAGGGTGTCCTACAATGAGCAGTTCTTC. Translation: CASSADRVSYNEQFF.

This clonotype has only one observation. The chain carries TRBV6-6 and TRBJ2-5; the D call may be TRBD1 or TRBD2 (5 bases each). V was shortened by 6 bases and J by 7 bases, with 15 bases between the two germline ends. The CDR3 extends over 13 amino acids. The V gene's germline CDR1 is MNHNY and CDR2 SVGAGI (reference sequence). CDR3: CASSQGDRRTQYF. The CDR3 DNA reads as TGTGCCAGCAGCCAAGGGGACCGCCGGACCCAGTACTTC.

This clonotype was seen more than once but under ten times. The chain uses TRBV4-3 and TRBJ2-1; TRBD2 matches at 10 bases. Germline CDR1 is LGHNA and CDR2 is YSLEER. The CDR3 is 16 residues long. The trim removed 0 bases at V and 9 bases at J, leaving 8 bases unmatched. DNA for the CDR3: TGCGCCAGCAGCCAAGATCGCCTAGCGGGAGTCAGTGAGCAGTTCTTC. As protein: CASSQDRLAGVSEQFF.

The chain recombines TRBV29-1 with TRBJ2-5; D may be TRBD1 or TRBD2 (5 bases each). Germline-derived CDR1 and CDR2 are SQVTM and ANQGSEA. The CDR3 has 15 amino acids. Trimming pared 5 bases from V and 0 bases from J, leaving 16 bases between. The CDR3 DNA reads TGCAGCGTTCACGCCCCGGGGACGGACCAAGAGACCCAGTACTTC. This translates into CSVHAPGTDQETQYF.

The chain combines TRBV7-9 with TRBJ2-5; 13 positions agree with TRBD2. The V gene end was trimmed by 4 bases and the J gene end by 5 bases; junction bases not matched to a gene: 4. The V gene's germline CDR1 is SEHNR and CDR2 FQNEAQ (reference sequence). The CDR3 consists of 15 residues. CDR3 DNA sequence: TGTGCCAGCAGCTCCGGACTAGCGGGAGTCGAGACCCAGTACTTC. The encoded protein is CASSSGLAGVETQYF.

In its sample, this clonotype was seen a few times. V gene TRBV10-3 combines with J gene TRBJ2-5, with unresolved D. CDR1 and CDR2 (germline): ENHRY, SYGVKD. Trimming stripped 3 bases from V and 5 bases from J, with 16 bases between. This CDR3 comprises 15 residues. CDR3 sequence reads: CAISDAPISRETQYF. CDR3 nucleotide sequence: TGTGCCATCAGTGACGCCCCCATCTCGAGGGAGACCCAGTACTTC.

In this sample, this clonotype turned up many times. V gene TRBV7-9 combines with J gene TRBJ1-5; 8 bases match TRBD1. Germline V CDR1 and CDR2: SEHNR, FQNEAQ (reference sequence). This CDR3 is built from 16 residues. J lost 11 bases, V lost 5 bases, and 17 bases had no gene match. This chain's CDR3 is CASSPWGTGDPEAQHF. The CDR3, as DNA: TGTGCCAGCAGCCCATGGGGGACAGGTGACCCGGAGGCCCAGCATTTT.

The rearrangement uses TRBV3-1 and TRBJ1-1; D might be TRBD1 (6 bases). This CDR3 contains 14 residues. V lost 2 bases to trimming and J lost 3 bases, with 10 bases between them. In germline, CDR1 is LGHDT, CDR2 YNNKEL (reference sequence). The CDR3 DNA follows: TGTGCCAGCAGCCAAACAGGGCGGGACACTGAAGCTTTCTTT. It codes for CASSQTGRDTEAFF.

The chain is built from TRBV5-1 and TRBJ2-3, with TRBD1 matching over 7 bases. The CDR3 consists of 16 residues. The germline CDR1 and CDR2 sequences are SGHRS and YFSETQ. The V segment lost 5 bases and the J segment 5 bases; nucleotides outside the gene matches: 14. In DNA, the CDR3 is TGCGCCAGCAGACCTCAACAGGGGCGCCCTCAAGATACGCAGTATTTT. It specifies CASRPQQGRPQDTQYF.

This clonotype has just a few counts. The chain uses TRBV3-1 and TRBJ2-1, with 8 bases identical to TRBD2. V shed 3 bases, J shed 1 base, and the junction held 2 bases outside the gene matches. Germline V gene lookup returns CDR1 LGHDT and CDR2 YNNKEL (reference sequence). The CDR3 covers 15 residues. CDR3 protein: CASSHRGGSYNEQFF. As DNA, the CDR3 is TGTGCCAGCAGCCACCGGGGGGGGTCCTACAATGAGCAGTTCTTC.

The V call is TRBV7-2, the J call TRBJ2-1, with D perhaps matching TRBD2 (5 bases). V was pared by 8 bases and J by 9 bases, with 17 bases between. CDR1 and CDR2 from the germline V gene are SGHTA and FQGNSA. This CDR3 is built from 13 residues. This CDR3 is CASERSPAGEQFF. The CDR3 region has the DNA TGTGCCAGCGAGCGTTCCCCGGCGGGTGAGCAGTTCTTC.

The chain links TRBV15 to TRBJ1-5; TRBD1 might be the D (5 bases). CDR3 length: 13 residues. V was clipped by 8 bases and J by 2 bases, with 10 bases between them. The germline V gene has CDR1 LNHNV and CDR2 YYDKDF (reference sequence). The CDR3 nucleotides read TGTGCCACCGGGGGTTCCGGCAATCAGCCCCAGCATTTT. Protein product: CATGGSGNQPQHF.

This chain connects TRBV20-1 to TRBJ2-1; the match to TRBD2 covers 8 bases. The CDR3 has 16 residues. Germline lookup yields CDR1 DFQATT and CDR2 SNEGSKA (reference sequence). V gave up 1 base and J gave up 9 bases; unmatched junction bases: 14. DNA of the CDR3: TGCAGTGCTAGAGGGTTCAAGGAGCGGGGGTTTGCTGAGCAGTTCTTC. Encoded protein: CSARGFKERGFAEQFF.

The chain carries TRBV9 and TRBJ2-5; a weak D match, TRBD1 (6 bases). The CDR3 consists of 14 residues. The V and J ends lost 0 bases and 4 bases respectively, with 10 bases between them. CDR1 and CDR2 from the germline V gene are SGDLS and YYNGEE. The CDR3 DNA sequence: TGTGCCAGCAGCGTAGTGGGGGCTCGAGAGACCCAGTACTTC. This gives the protein CASSVVGARETQYF.

The J gene is TRBJ2-1, the V gene TRBV27; TRBD1 matches at 7 bases. The CDR3 extends over 13 amino acids. With 6 bases clipped from V and 13 bases from J, the junction kept 12 bases outside the gene matches. Germline-derived CDR1 and CDR2 are MNHEY and SMNVEV (reference sequence). The CDR3 bases are TGTGCCAGCAGCCCGAGGGGGCTAGCTTTACAGTTCTTC. Translation gives CASSPRGLALQFF.

CDR3 protein: CASSQKTGLGSTDTQYF. CDR3 bases: TGCGCCAGCAGCCAAAAAACGGGTCTAGGGAGCACAGATACGCAGTATTTT. This chain links TRBV4-3 with TRBJ2-3; no clear D. Trimming stripped 2 bases from V and 0 bases from J, with 15 bases between. The germline V gene encodes CDR1 LGHNA and CDR2 YSLEER. The CDR3 is 17 residues long.

This sequence joins TRBV27 and TRBJ1-1; no clear D gene. V gave up 4 bases and J gave up 4 bases, with 19 bases separating them. This CDR3 comprises 16 residues. Germline V gene sequence: CDR1 MNHEY, CDR2 SMNVEV (reference sequence). DNA of the CDR3: TGTGCCAGCAGTTCCAATCTCAGAACCGTACTCACTGAAGCTTTCTTT. Protein sequence: CASSSNLRTVLTEAFF.